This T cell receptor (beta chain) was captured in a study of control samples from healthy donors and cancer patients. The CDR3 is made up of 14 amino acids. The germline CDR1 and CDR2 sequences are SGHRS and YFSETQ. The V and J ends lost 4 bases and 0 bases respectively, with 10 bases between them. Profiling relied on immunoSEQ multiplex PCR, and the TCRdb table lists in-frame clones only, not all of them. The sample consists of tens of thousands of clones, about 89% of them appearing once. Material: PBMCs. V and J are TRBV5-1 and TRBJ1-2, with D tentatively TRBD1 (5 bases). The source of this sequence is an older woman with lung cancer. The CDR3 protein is CASSRETANYGYTF. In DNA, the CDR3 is TGCGCCAGCAGCCGCGAGACAGCTAACTATGGCTACACCTTC.